A selection of T cell receptor beta chains follows, all from one sample in a study of blood T cell repertoires in COVID-19. Here immunoSEQ multiplex PCR was the method, and the copy in TCRdb shows in-frame clones only, minus some. The profile shows over 100,000 clones, over 70% of them singletons. Sequencing was done on a sample of peripheral blood. The receptors shown here come from a woman between 45 and 65 years old with acute or convalescent COVID-19. Both conserved end residues are part of each CDR3. D genes are given only for firm matches. Clone size is shown for a subset of rows, as once, few, many or a class of expanded clone.

V gene: TRBV6-5; D gene: TRBD1; J gene: TRBJ2-5; clone size: many; CDR3 DNA: TGTGCCAGCAGTTACACAGGGGAGGAGACCCAGTACTTC; CDR3 protein: CASSYTGEETQYF
V gene: TRBV19; D gene: TRBD1; J gene: TRBJ1-2; clone size: once; CDR3 DNA: TGTGCCAGTAGTAAACGGACAGGGGACTATGGCTACACCTTC; CDR3 protein: CASSKRTGDYGYTF
V gene: TRBV6-5; D gene: TRBD2; J gene: TRBJ2-1; clone size: .; CDR3 DNA: TGTGCCAGCAGTCCTCAGAGCGGGGGGCAGTTCTTC; CDR3 protein: CASSPQSGGQFF
V gene: TRBV5-1; D gene: .; J gene: TRBJ2-1; clone size: .; CDR3 DNA: TGCGCCAGCAGCTTGGGGAGGGGCAATGAGCAGTTCTTC; CDR3 protein: CASSLGRGNEQFF
V gene: TRBV6-5; D gene: TRBD2; J gene: TRBJ2-5; clone size: .; CDR3 DNA: TGTGCCAGCAGGCTAGCGGCCCAAGAGACCCAGTACTTC; CDR3 protein: CASRLAAQETQYF
V gene: TRBV5-8; D gene: TRBD1; J gene: TRBJ2-1; clone size: .; CDR3 DNA: TGTGCCAGCAGCTTGGCCAGGGGGAGCTCCTACAATGAGCAGTTCTTC; CDR3 protein: CASSLARGSSYNEQFF
V gene: TRBV9; D gene: TRBD1; J gene: TRBJ2-1; clone size: .; CDR3 DNA: TGTGCCAGCAGCGTAACCCGTCGGGACAGTAGCTCCTACAATGAGCAGTTCTTC; CDR3 protein: CASSVTRRDSSSYNEQFF
V gene: TRBV12-3/TRBV12-4; D gene: TRBD1; J gene: TRBJ2-7; clone size: .; CDR3 DNA: TGTGCCAGCCAGGGACAGGGTAAACGCGAGCAGTACTTC; CDR3 protein: CASQGQGKREQYF
V gene: TRBV6-6; D gene: TRBD1; J gene: TRBJ1-4; clone size: .; CDR3 DNA: TGTGCCAGCAGTCGCGACAGGGGAAGTGAAAAACTGTTTTTT; CDR3 protein: CASSRDRGSEKLFF
V gene: TRBV6-1; D gene: TRBD1; J gene: TRBJ1-2; clone size: few; CDR3 DNA: TGTGCCAGCAGTGAACCTGGGACAGTCTATGGCTACACCTTC; CDR3 protein: CASSEPGTVYGYTF
V gene: TRBV5-5; D gene: .; J gene: TRBJ2-7; clone size: .; CDR3 DNA: TGTGCCAGCAGCTTTGAGACAGGAGGAGGCTACGAGCAGTACTTC; CDR3 protein: CASSFETGGGYEQYF
V gene: TRBV24-1; D gene: TRBD1; J gene: TRBJ1-5; clone size: .; CDR3 DNA: TGTGCCATCCAGGGGGACCTCAATCAGCCCCAGCATTTT; CDR3 protein: CAIQGDLNQPQHF
V gene: TRBV3-1/TRBV3-2; D gene: .; J gene: TRBJ1-6; clone size: .; CDR3 DNA: TGTGCCAGCAGCCAAGTGGGCAGGGCTAATTCACCCCTCCACTTT; CDR3 protein: CASSQVGRANSPLHF
V gene: TRBV11-2; D gene: .; J gene: TRBJ1-2; clone size: .; CDR3 DNA: TGTGCCAGCAGCTTAGATCGCAGTTCAAACTATGGCTACACCTTC; CDR3 protein: CASSLDRSSNYGYTF
V gene: TRBV11-2; D gene: .; J gene: TRBJ2-7; clone size: few; CDR3 DNA: TGTGCCAGCAGCTTAGTTCAGATCTACGAGCAGTACTTC; CDR3 protein: CASSLVQIYEQYF
V gene: TRBV5-1; D gene: .; J gene: TRBJ2-1; clone size: .; CDR3 DNA: TGCGCCAGCAGCTTGCTGACTGATGAGCAGTTCTTC; CDR3 protein: CASSLLTDEQFF
V gene: TRBV5-1; D gene: TRBD1; J gene: TRBJ2-3; clone size: few; CDR3 DNA: TGCGCCAGCAGCTTGGGCGCACTGGCAGGGGGCATTGCAGATACGCAGTATTTT; CDR3 protein: CASSLGALAGGIADTQYF
V gene: TRBV5-1; D gene: TRBD2; J gene: TRBJ2-7; clone size: .; CDR3 DNA: TGCGCCAGCAGCTTGGGCTGGACTAGCGTCTACGAGCAGTACTTC; CDR3 protein: CASSLGWTSVYEQYF
V gene: TRBV6-1; D gene: .; J gene: TRBJ2-6; clone size: .; CDR3 DNA: TGTGCCAGCAGTGTGCGACAGGTCCCCTTCTCTGGGGCCAACGTCCTGACTTTC; CDR3 protein: CASSVRQVPFSGANVLTF
V gene: TRBV7-3; D gene: TRBD2; J gene: TRBJ2-6; clone size: .; CDR3 DNA: TGTGCCAGCAGCCCGGGGGGCTCTGGGGCCAACGTCCTGACTTTC; CDR3 protein: CASSPGGSGANVLTF
V gene: TRBV27; D gene: TRBD1; J gene: TRBJ1-6; clone size: once; CDR3 DNA: TGTGCCAGCAGTATTGGGACAGGGGGAAACTCACCCCTCCACTTT; CDR3 protein: CASSIGTGGNSPLHF
V gene: TRBV19; D gene: .; J gene: TRBJ1-2; clone size: once; CDR3 DNA: TGTGCCAGTAGTATTTGGAGTGAGGACTATGGCTACACCTTC; CDR3 protein: CASSIWSEDYGYTF
V gene: TRBV29-1; D gene: .; J gene: TRBJ1-1; clone size: .; CDR3 DNA: TGCAGCATTTCAGGGGTGAGCACTGAAGCTTTCTTT; CDR3 protein: CSISGVSTEAFF
V gene: TRBV12-3/TRBV12-4; D gene: .; J gene: TRBJ1-1; clone size: .; CDR3 DNA: TGTGCCAGCAGTCCACCAGAGAACACTGAAGCTTTCTTT; CDR3 protein: CASSPPENTEAFF
V gene: TRBV7-8; D gene: TRBD1; J gene: TRBJ1-2; clone size: .; CDR3 DNA: TGTGCCAGCAGCCAGCAACCAGGGACAGGGCCAGGGTATGGCTACACCTTC; CDR3 protein: CASSQQPGTGPGYGYTF
V gene: TRBV5-8; D gene: .; J gene: TRBJ2-6; clone size: .; CDR3 DNA: TGTGCCAGCAGCAGGGGCTCTGGGGCCAACGTCCTGACTTTC; CDR3 protein: CASSRGSGANVLTF
V gene: TRBV4-2; D gene: .; J gene: TRBJ1-4; clone size: .; CDR3 DNA: TGTGCCAGCAGCCAAGATCTTCCAGGGGTGGGCGAAAAACTGTTTTTT; CDR3 protein: CASSQDLPGVGEKLFF
V gene: TRBV5-1; D gene: TRBD1; J gene: TRBJ1-6; clone size: few; CDR3 DNA: TGCGCCAGCAGCTTCATGGACAGGAGCTCCTATAATTCACCCCTCCACTTT; CDR3 protein: CASSFMDRSSYNSPLHF
V gene: TRBV24-1; D gene: TRBD1; J gene: TRBJ2-7; clone size: .; CDR3 DNA: TGTGCCACCAGTGAGCAGACAGGGCGGCAGTACTTC; CDR3 protein: CATSEQTGRQYF
V gene: TRBV28; D gene: .; J gene: TRBJ2-7; clone size: .; CDR3 DNA: TGTGCCAGTCTTGGTGGAGGGCACTACGAGCAGTACTTC; CDR3 protein: CASLGGGHYEQYF
V gene: TRBV2; D gene: .; J gene: TRBJ1-1; clone size: .; CDR3 DNA: TGTGCCAGCAGTGACGCTGGGGGGAGAGCTGAAGCTTTCTTT; CDR3 protein: CASSDAGGRAEAFF
V gene: TRBV5-1; D gene: .; J gene: TRBJ1-3; clone size: .; CDR3 DNA: TGCGCCAGCAGCTTGGCAACGGGAGGAAACACCATATATTTT; CDR3 protein: CASSLATGGNTIYF
V gene: TRBV9; D gene: TRBD2; J gene: TRBJ2-1; clone size: once; CDR3 DNA: TGTGCCAGCAGCGACGTAGCGGGGGAGGTTGAGCAGTTCTTC; CDR3 protein: CASSDVAGEVEQFF
V gene: TRBV3-1/TRBV3-2; D gene: TRBD1; J gene: TRBJ1-4; clone size: .; CDR3 DNA: TGTGCCAGCAGCCCTTCCTTTAGGACAGGGATGAACGAAAAACTGTTTTTT; CDR3 protein: CASSPSFRTGMNEKLFF
V gene: TRBV6-5; D gene: TRBD1; J gene: TRBJ1-5; clone size: .; CDR3 DNA: TGTGCCAGCAAAAAGACAGGGGGCCACAATCAGCCCCAGCATTTT; CDR3 protein: CASKKTGGHNQPQHF
V gene: TRBV19; D gene: TRBD1; J gene: TRBJ2-7; clone size: .; CDR3 DNA: TGTGCCAGTAGTCCGTCCGGGACAGTAGCCTACGAGCAGTACTTC; CDR3 protein: CASSPSGTVAYEQYF
V gene: TRBV9; D gene: .; J gene: TRBJ1-2; clone size: .; CDR3 DNA: TGTGCCAGCAGCGTAGCGGGTGGCTACACCTTC; CDR3 protein: CASSVAGGYTF
V gene: TRBV5-1; D gene: TRBD1; J gene: TRBJ1-5; clone size: .; CDR3 DNA: TGCGCCAGCAGCTTGGAGACAGGGACCGCGCCCCAGCATTTT; CDR3 protein: CASSLETGTAPQHF
V gene: TRBV12-2; D gene: .; J gene: TRBJ1-4; clone size: .; CDR3 DNA: TGTGCAAGTCGCTCCCGACAGGTACTGAATGAAAAACTGTTTTTT; CDR3 protein: CASRSRQVLNEKLFF
V gene: TRBV2; D gene: .; J gene: TRBJ2-5; clone size: .; CDR3 DNA: TGTGCCAGCAGGGAAAGAGGCGGCGGGACCCAGTACTTC; CDR3 protein: CASRERGGGTQYF
V gene: TRBV6-5; D gene: TRBD1; J gene: TRBJ2-4; clone size: .; CDR3 DNA: TGTGCCAGCAGAACCGGGACAGGGAACATTCAGTACTTC; CDR3 protein: CASRTGTGNIQYF
V gene: TRBV18; D gene: TRBD2; J gene: TRBJ2-1; clone size: .; CDR3 DNA: TGTGCCAGCTCCCTGTTACTAGCGGGGGGGCCCTCGAGCTCCTACAATGAGCAGTTCTTC; CDR3 protein: CASSLLLAGGPSSSYNEQFF
V gene: TRBV6-5; D gene: TRBD1; J gene: TRBJ1-2; clone size: .; CDR3 DNA: TGTGCCAGCAGCCCCGCAGGGGGCCTCGGGGGCTACACCTTC; CDR3 protein: CASSPAGGLGGYTF
V gene: TRBV2; D gene: TRBD1; J gene: TRBJ1-6; clone size: .; CDR3 DNA: TGTGCCAGCAGGAGACAGGGCGGGAATTCACCCCTCCACTTT; CDR3 protein: CASRRQGGNSPLHF
V gene: TRBV28; D gene: TRBD1; J gene: TRBJ2-3; clone size: .; CDR3 DNA: TGTGCCAGCAGAGTGGGACAGGGAACAGATACGCAGTATTTT; CDR3 protein: CASRVGQGTDTQYF